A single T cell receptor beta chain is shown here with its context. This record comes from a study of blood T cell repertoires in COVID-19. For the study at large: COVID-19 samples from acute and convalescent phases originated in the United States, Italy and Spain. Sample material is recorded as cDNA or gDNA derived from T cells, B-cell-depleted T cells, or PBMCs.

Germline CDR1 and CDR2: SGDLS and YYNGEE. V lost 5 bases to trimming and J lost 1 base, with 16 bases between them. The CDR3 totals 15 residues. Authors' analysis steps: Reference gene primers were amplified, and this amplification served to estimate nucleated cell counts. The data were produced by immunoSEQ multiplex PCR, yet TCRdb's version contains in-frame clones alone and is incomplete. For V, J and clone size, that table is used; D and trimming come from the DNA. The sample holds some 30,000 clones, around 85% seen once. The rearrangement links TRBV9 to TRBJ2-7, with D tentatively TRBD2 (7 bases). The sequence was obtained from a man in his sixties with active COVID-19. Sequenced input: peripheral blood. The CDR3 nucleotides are TGTGCCAGCAGTCCGGGGGGCGCATCGTCCTACGAGCAGTACTTC. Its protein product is CASSPGGASSYEQYF.